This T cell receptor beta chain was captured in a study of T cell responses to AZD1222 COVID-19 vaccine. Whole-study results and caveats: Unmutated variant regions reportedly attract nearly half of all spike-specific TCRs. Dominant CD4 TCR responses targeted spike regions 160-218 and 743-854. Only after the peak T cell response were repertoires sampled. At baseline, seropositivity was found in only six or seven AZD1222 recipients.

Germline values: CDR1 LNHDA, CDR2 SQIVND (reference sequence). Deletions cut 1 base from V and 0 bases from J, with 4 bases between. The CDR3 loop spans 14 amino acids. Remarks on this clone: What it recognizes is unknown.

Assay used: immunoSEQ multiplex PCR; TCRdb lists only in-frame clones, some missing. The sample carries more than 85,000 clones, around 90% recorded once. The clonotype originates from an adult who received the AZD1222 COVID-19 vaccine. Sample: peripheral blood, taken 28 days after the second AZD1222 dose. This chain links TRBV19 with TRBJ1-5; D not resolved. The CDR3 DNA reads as TGTGCCAGTAGTATAGGGGCTAGCAATCAGCCCCAGCATTTT. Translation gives CASSIGASNQPQHF.